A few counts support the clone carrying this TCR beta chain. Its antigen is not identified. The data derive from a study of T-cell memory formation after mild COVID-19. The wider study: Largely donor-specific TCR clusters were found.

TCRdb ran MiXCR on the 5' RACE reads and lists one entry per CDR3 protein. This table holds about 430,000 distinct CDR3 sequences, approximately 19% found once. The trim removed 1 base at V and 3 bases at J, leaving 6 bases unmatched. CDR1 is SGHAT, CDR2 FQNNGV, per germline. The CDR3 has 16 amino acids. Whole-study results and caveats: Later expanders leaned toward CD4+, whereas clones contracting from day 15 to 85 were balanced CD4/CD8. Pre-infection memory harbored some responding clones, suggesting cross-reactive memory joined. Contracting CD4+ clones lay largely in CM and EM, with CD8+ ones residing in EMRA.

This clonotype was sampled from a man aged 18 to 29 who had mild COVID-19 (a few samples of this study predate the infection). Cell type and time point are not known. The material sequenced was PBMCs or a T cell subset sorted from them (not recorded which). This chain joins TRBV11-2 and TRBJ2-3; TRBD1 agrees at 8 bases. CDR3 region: CASSLVYQGATDTQYF. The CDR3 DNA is TGTGCCAGCAGCTTAGTTTACCAGGGGGCAACAGATACGCAGTATTTT.